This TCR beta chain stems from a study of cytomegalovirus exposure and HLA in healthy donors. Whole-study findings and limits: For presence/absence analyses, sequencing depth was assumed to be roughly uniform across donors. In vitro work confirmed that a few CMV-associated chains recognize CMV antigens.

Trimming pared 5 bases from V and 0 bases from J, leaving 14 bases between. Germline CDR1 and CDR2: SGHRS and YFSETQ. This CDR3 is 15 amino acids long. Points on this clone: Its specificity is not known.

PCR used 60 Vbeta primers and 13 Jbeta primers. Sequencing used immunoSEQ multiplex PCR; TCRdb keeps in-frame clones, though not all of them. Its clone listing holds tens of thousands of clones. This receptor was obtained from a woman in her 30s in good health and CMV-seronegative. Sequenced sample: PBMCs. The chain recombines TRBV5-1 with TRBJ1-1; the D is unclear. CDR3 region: CASRNVDEMNTEAFF. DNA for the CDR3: TGCGCCAGCAGGAATGTTGATGAGATGAACACTGAAGCTTTCTTT. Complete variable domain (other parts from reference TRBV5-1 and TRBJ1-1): KAGVTQTPRYLIKTRGQQVTLSCSPISGHRSVSWYQQTPGQGLQFLFEYFSETQRNKGNFPGRFSGRQFSNSRSEMNVSTLELGDSALYLCASRNVDEMNTEAFFGQGTRLTVV.